This record covers a single T cell receptor beta chain. The data derive from a study of shared clonotypes between healthy human individuals. Running of the assay took place at deep level. Measured with immunoSEQ multiplex PCR; TCRdb has only the in-frame clones, and not every one. The sample contains about 500,000 clones, 60% to 80% of which appear only once. Tens of millions of PBMCs went into genomic DNA for unsorted samples. The clonotype comes from a woman aged 40-49 years in good health. Some clones in this sample may be carry-over from other donors' samples. The material sequenced was PBMCs.

The CDR3 nucleotides read TGTGCCAGCAGCCAATGGGGAGGGTTTAACTATGGCTACACCTTC. Its translation: CASSQWGGFNYGYTF. J is TRBJ1-2 and V is TRBV28; the D is unclear. CDR1 and CDR2 (germline): MDHEN, SYDVKM. The CDR3 covers 15 residues. Deletions cut 6 bases from V and 1 base from J, with 15 bases between.